The next 16 T cell receptor beta chains were all read from a single sample in a study of shared clonotypes between healthy human individuals. The repertoire was sequenced with immunoSEQ multiplex PCR; TCRdb's copy has only in-frame clones and lacks some. Of about 2.3 million clones listed, about 92% are singletons. The sequencing sample was made of naive CD4+ T cells from PBMCs. Specified subset: CD45RA+ positively selected. These receptors all come from a man aged 18 to 35 in good health. Some clones in this sample may be carry-over from other donors' samples.

The genes are TRBV7-9 and TRBJ1-5; D call uncertain. This CDR3 region has 14 residues. Trimming stripped 4 bases from V and 0 bases from J, with 7 bases between. CDR1 and CDR2 (germline): SEHNR, FQNEAQ (reference sequence). The CDR3 is CASSYSNSNQPQHF. Written as DNA, the CDR3 is TGTGCCAGCAGCTATAGCAATAGCAATCAGCCCCAGCATTTT.

The chain joins TRBV9 to TRBJ2-7, with TRBD1 as a possible D gene (5 bases). The CDR3 has 15 residues. V lost 0 bases and J 0 bases, leaving 10 bases between the germline ends. CDR1 and CDR2 (germline): SGDLS, YYNGEE. This CDR3 is CASSVAAGHSYEQYF. CDR3 nucleotide sequence: TGTGCCAGCAGCGTAGCAGCAGGACACTCCTACGAGCAGTACTTC.

The chain is built from TRBV6-5 and TRBJ1-4; the D gene is possibly TRBD1 (6 bases). CDR3 length: 14 residues. Between the trimmed V and J ends, which lost 5 bases and 6 bases, there was a span of 13 bases. The germline V gene encodes CDR1 MNHEY and CDR2 SVGAGI. CDR3 loop: CASSRGRRDEKLFF. The CDR3 coding sequence is TGTGCCAGCAGTCGGGGGCGGAGGGATGAAAAACTGTTTTTT.

This clone was seen a single time. The chain couples TRBV2 to TRBJ2-4; unclear D gene. The germline V gene has CDR1 SNHLY and CDR2 FYNNEI. The CDR3 is 16 residues long. Trimming took off 7 bases at V and 2 bases at J, with 18 bases between the two ends. In DNA, the CDR3 is TGTGCCAGCATTTTCGGTCCGAGTGGATCCAAAAACATTCAGTACTTC. Its translation: CASIFGPSGSKNIQYF.

The chain couples TRBV5-1 to TRBJ2-5; TRBD2 agrees at 8 bases. After removal of 4 bases from V and 4 bases from J, the junction contained 12 bases not matched to a gene. Germline V gene sequence: CDR1 SGHRS, CDR2 YFSETQ. This CDR3 region has 16 residues. In DNA form, the CDR3 reads TGCGCCAGCAGCCGCTCTGGGAGCGGGAGAGGAGAGACCCAGTACTTC. Its protein is CASSRSGSGRGETQYF.

CDR3 sequence: CASSEGPGPYEQYF. The CDR3 DNA follows: TGTGCCAGCAGTGAGGGTCCGGGGCCCTACGAGCAGTACTTC. J is TRBJ2-7 and V is TRBV2; either TRBD1 or TRBD2 may fit D (5 bases each). CDR3 length: 14 residues. The germline V gene encodes CDR1 SNHLY and CDR2 FYNNEI. The V and J ends lost 3 bases and 2 bases respectively, with 11 bases between them.

In DNA, the CDR3 is TGCGCCAGCAGCTTGAGGACAGGGGGCATTCAGTACTTC. It specifies CASSLRTGGIQYF. The V and J genes are TRBV5-1 and TRBJ2-4; 10 bases map to TRBD1. With V trimmed by 1 base and J by 9 bases, 1 base remained unmatched. Germline CDR1 and CDR2: SGHRS and YFSETQ. There are 13 residues in the CDR3.

The V and J genes are TRBV6-1 and TRBJ2-4; D not resolved. CDR1 MNHNS and CDR2 SASEGT come from the germline V gene. CDR3 length: 10 residues. The V end was cut by 3 bases, the J end by 10 bases, with 4 bases between. This chain's CDR3 is CASSEAIQYF. The CDR3 DNA sequence: TGTGCCAGCAGTGAGGCAATTCAGTACTTC.

Only one count was recorded for this clone. This CDR3 is also generated by other DNA sequences in the sample. This chain links TRBV19 with TRBJ1-1, with 8 bases lining up with TRBD1. The germline V gene encodes CDR1 LNHDA and CDR2 SQIVND (reference sequence). The junction had 3 bases not matched to a gene; V was cut back by 2 bases and J by 4 bases. The CDR3 is made up of 14 amino acids. CDR3 DNA: TGTGCCAGTAGTATACAGGGGGCCGGCACTGAAGCTTTCTTT. Protein sequence: CASSIQGAGTEAFF.

The chain is built from TRBV11-2 and TRBJ2-7; TRBD2 matches at 8 bases. The CDR3 loop spans 13 amino acids. Unmatched junction bases numbered 2, after V lost 6 bases and J lost 1 base. From germline, CDR1 is SGHAT and CDR2 FQNNGV. CDR3 in amino acids: CASRLAASYEQYF. Here the CDR3 DNA reads TGTGCCAGCAGACTAGCGGCTTCCTACGAGCAGTACTTC.

This chain uses TRBV27 with TRBJ2-1; D perhaps matches TRBD2 (5 bases). Germline lookup yields CDR1 MNHEY and CDR2 SMNVEV (reference sequence). This CDR3 is 15 amino acids long. V lost 7 bases and J lost 2, with 15 bases in between. The CDR3 region is CASKPQRPTYNEQFF. CDR3 bases: TGTGCCAGCAAGCCTCAGCGGCCAACCTACAATGAGCAGTTCTTC.

This clone was counted a single time. This chain uses TRBV7-2 with TRBJ2-7, with unresolved D. From germline, CDR1 is SGHTA and CDR2 FQGNSA. CDR3 length equals 14 residues. V shed 3 bases and J shed 0 bases, with 9 bases lying between them. CDR3 region: CASSFTTSSYEQYF. The CDR3 DNA reads as TGTGCCAGCAGCTTCACCACGAGCTCCTACGAGCAGTACTTC.

This clone appeared a single time. Other nucleotide sequences from this sample produce the same CDR3. The rearrangement joins TRBV28 to TRBJ2-2; maybe TRBD2 (5 bases). Germline-derived CDR1 and CDR2 are MDHEN and SYDVKM. V was clipped by 5 bases and J by 0 bases, with 10 bases between them. CDR3 length equals 15 residues. CDR3 nucleotides: TGTGCCAGCAGTACGGGTAGCGCGAACACCGGGGAGCTGTTTTTT. Its translation is CASSTGSANTGELFF.

The rearrangement uses TRBV7-2 and TRBJ2-4; D perhaps matches TRBD1 (8 bases). Germline V gives CDR1 SGHTA, CDR2 FQGNSA. The V gene lost 6 bases and the J gene lost 3 bases, with 21 bases spanning the gap. This CDR3 has 17 residues. The CDR3 sequence is CASSGQGGLVGKNIQYF. CDR3 sequence (DNA): TGTGCCAGCAGTGGACAGGGAGGACTAGTAGGCAAAAACATTCAGTACTTC.

This sequence joins TRBV7-2 and TRBJ2-1; D might be TRBD2 (6 bases). Germline CDR1 SGHTA, CDR2 FQGNSA. V was trimmed by 5 bases and J by 4 bases, leaving 18 bases between them. The CDR3 consists of 16 residues. The CDR3 reads CASSPDGGRRYNEQFF. The DNA of the CDR3 is TGTGCCAGCAGCCCAGATGGAGGGAGGAGGTACAATGAGCAGTTCTTC. Full variable domain (outside the CDR3, taken from reference TRBV7-2 and TRBJ2-1): GAGVSQSPSNKVTEKGKDVELRCDPISGHTALYWYRQSLGQGLEFLIYFQGNSAPDKSGLPSDRFSAERTGGSVSTLTIQRTQQEDSAVYLCASSPDGGRRYNEQFFGPGTRLTVL.

The rearrangement links TRBV7-2 to TRBJ1-3; D perhaps matches TRBD1 (5 bases). Trimming took 2 bases from V and 2 from J, leaving 10 bases between them. The CDR3 has 15 amino acids. CDR1 is SGHTA, CDR2 FQGNSA, per germline. CDR3 loop: CASSLNRNPGNTIYF. The CDR3 region has the DNA TGTGCCAGCAGCTTAAACAGGAACCCTGGAAACACCATATATTTT.